The following is a TCR beta chain sequence with its context. This clone was seen just once. The specificity of this receptor is unknown. Base qualities are not recorded, but no much larger clone differs from it by a single base. This specimen's time point label, per the study, means: week 5, during vaccination. Each vaccine dose was 300 ug of a 20-mer mutant IDH1 peptide in Montanide, given subcutaneously with topical imiquimod. All donors had newly diagnosed IDH1-mutant astrocytomas of WHO grade 3 or 4 that showed loss of nuclear ATRX. The samples were drawn from NOA16, a multicentre, single-arm, open-label phase I trial in Germany that tested a mutant IDH1 peptide vaccine in humans for the first time. The DNeasy Blood and Tissue Kit was used to extract genomic DNA from EDTA blood for TCRB sequencing. The data were obtained in a study of a mutant IDH1 vaccine in newly diagnosed glioma (dated by TCRdb to the early 2020s). For the wider study: Eight vaccinations were administered to patients in weeks 1, 3, 5, 7, 11, 15, 19 and 23, corresponding to visits V03 through V10. Vaccination started 4-6 weeks after radiotherapy alone, or was given together with temozolomide cycles in the groups whose treatment included chemotherapy. The roughly 35 treated patients were roughly 62% male and around 40% female, with a mean age of roughly 42 years. Prior to enrollment, patients had been given standard therapy consisting of radiotherapy alone, temozolomide alone, or radiochemotherapy with temozolomide, with the combination given to most patients. Peripheral blood was drawn at six visits: V03 (baseline), V05, V07, V10, V12 and V13. Longitudinal TCRB deep sequencing was done for 20 to 25 treated patients, wherever samples were available for exploratory analyses. Findings and caveats that apply to the study as a whole: The authors stated that sample limitations prevented analyses of patient blood samples from being reproduced. PBMC samples for TCRB deep sequencing were selected based on availability. No apparent relationship was observed between pseudoprogression and alterations in the top peripheral T cell clonotypes detected by TCRB sequencing. Immune responses induced by the vaccine were seen in roughly 95% of patients across multiple MHC alleles.

Ends trimmed: V by 5 bases, J by 2 bases; bases unmatched to a gene: 10. From cysteine to phenylalanine, the CDR3 is 16 amino acids long. Of the read, only the CDR3 DNA is kept; its 48 bases are in frame from base 1. Taken from the germline V gene (reference sequence), the CDR1 and CDR2 loops are SEHNR and FQNEAQ. The library came from the immunoSEQ multiplex PCR assay. The hsTCRB Kit was used according to the manufacturer's protocol to amplify rearranged TCR beta chain sequences. Sequencing of TCRB libraries was carried out on an Illumina MiSeq. In the paper's pipeline: Demultiplexing, trimming and gene mapping were performed with the kit vendor's proprietary platform. TCRdb limited this immuneACCESS table to in-frame rearrangements with V and J called. A share of clones is missing; checked studies link under half to unresolved V genes, and the rest is unexplained. V and J calls and clone size are given by that table; D and trimming were obtained from the DNA. In all, the sample holds about 33,000 clones, and about 80% of those were seen once. The ten largest clones capture about 24% of the sample.

The TCR originated in a man younger than 45 with glioma. The source was PBMCs, collected from a glioma patient whose treatment included an IDH1 peptide vaccine. Recombination linked TRBV7-9 to TRBJ1-2, and TRBD1 matches 8 of the central bases. The CDR3 protein is CASSQRTGYTNYGYTF. The nucleotide sequence is TGTGCCAGCAGCCAAAGGACAGGGTACACGAACTATGGCTACACCTTC.